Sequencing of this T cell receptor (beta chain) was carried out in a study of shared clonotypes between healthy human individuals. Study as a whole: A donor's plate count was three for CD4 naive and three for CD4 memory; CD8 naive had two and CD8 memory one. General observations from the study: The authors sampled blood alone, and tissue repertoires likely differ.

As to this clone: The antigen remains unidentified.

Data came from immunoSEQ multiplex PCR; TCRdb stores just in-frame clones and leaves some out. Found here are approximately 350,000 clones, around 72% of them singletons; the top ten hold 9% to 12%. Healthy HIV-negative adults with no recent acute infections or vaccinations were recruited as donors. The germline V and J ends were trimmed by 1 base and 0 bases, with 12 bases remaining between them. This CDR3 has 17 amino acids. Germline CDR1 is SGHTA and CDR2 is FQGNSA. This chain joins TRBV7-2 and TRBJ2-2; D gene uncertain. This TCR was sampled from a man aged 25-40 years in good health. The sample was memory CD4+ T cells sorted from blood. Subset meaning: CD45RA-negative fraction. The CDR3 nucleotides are TGTGCCAGCAGCTTAGATCTGTGGGCTACGAACACCGGGGAGCTGTTTTTT. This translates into CASSLDLWATNTGELFF.